The rows below give T cell receptor beta chains drawn from one sample of a study of cytomegalovirus exposure and HLA in healthy donors. Assay: immunoSEQ multiplex PCR; the TCRdb copy retains only in-frame clones and omits some. This sample has about 120,000 clones; about 80% occur once, and the top ten carry 3.5% to 4.5%. Input material: PBMCs. The receptors were gathered from a man younger than 40 in good health and CMV-seropositive. The CDR3 runs from the conserved cysteine through the conserved F or W. The order of the fields is J gene, V gene, clone size, D gene, CDR3 protein, CDR3 DNA. D genes are given only for firm matches. Size tells how often a clone was seen (once, few, many) or the class of an expanded clone, and some rows leave it out.

j_gene: TRBJ1-5
v_gene: TRBV10-3
abundance: NA
d_gene: NA
CDR3aa: CAISGGNQPQHF
CDR3nt: TGTGCCATCAGTGGAGGGAATCAGCCCCAGCATTTT

j_gene: TRBJ1-3
v_gene: TRBV11-2
abundance: NA
d_gene: NA
CDR3aa: CASERITGPSGNTIYF
CDR3nt: TGTGCCAGCGAGAGGATAACAGGCCCCTCTGGAAACACCATATATTTT

j_gene: TRBJ1-1
v_gene: TRBV4-1
abundance: NA
d_gene: NA
CDR3aa: CASSQVGSEANTEAFF
CDR3nt: TGCGCCAGCAGCCAAGTCGGCTCTGAGGCGAACACTGAAGCTTTCTTT

j_gene: TRBJ2-5
v_gene: TRBV29-1
abundance: few
d_gene: NA
CDR3aa: CSAMQETQYF
CDR3nt: TGCAGCGCTATGCAAGAGACCCAGTACTTC

j_gene: TRBJ2-7
v_gene: TRBV7-8
abundance: NA
d_gene: TRBD1
CDR3aa: CASSRRDRGTYEQYF
CDR3nt: TGTGCCAGCAGCCGTCGGGACAGGGGAACCTACGAGCAGTACTTC

j_gene: TRBJ2-6
v_gene: TRBV15
abundance: NA
d_gene: TRBD1
CDR3aa: CATSAQGAGANVLTF
CDR3nt: TGTGCCACCTCAGCTCAGGGGGCTGGGGCCAACGTCCTGACTTTC

j_gene: TRBJ2-7
v_gene: TRBV5-5
abundance: few
d_gene: NA
CDR3aa: CASSPAPGETYEQYF
CDR3nt: TGTGCCAGCAGCCCGGCCCCCGGGGAAACCTACGAGCAGTACTTC

j_gene: TRBJ1-1
v_gene: TRBV4-3
abundance: NA
d_gene: NA
CDR3aa: CASSQVLRTGFENTEAFF
CDR3nt: TGCGCCAGCAGCCAAGTTCTCCGAACAGGGTTTGAAAATACTGAAGCTTTCTTT

j_gene: TRBJ2-3
v_gene: TRBV19
abundance: NA
d_gene: NA
CDR3aa: CASTLQANTQYF
CDR3nt: TGTGCCAGTACCCTACAAGCGAATACGCAGTATTTT

j_gene: TRBJ2-1
v_gene: TRBV5-1
abundance: NA
d_gene: NA
CDR3aa: CASTSGDAAYNEQFF
CDR3nt: TGCGCCAGCACTTCGGGGGACGCCGCCTACAATGAGCAGTTCTTC

j_gene: TRBJ2-3
v_gene: TRBV2
abundance: NA
d_gene: TRBD1
CDR3aa: CASSEWRQGTDTQYF
CDR3nt: TGTGCCAGCAGTGAATGGAGACAGGGGACAGATACGCAGTATTTT

j_gene: TRBJ1-2
v_gene: TRBV27
abundance: NA
d_gene: NA
CDR3aa: CASRRGGAYGYTF
CDR3nt: TGTGCCAGCCGCCGGGGCGGGGCATATGGCTACACCTTC

j_gene: TRBJ1-2
v_gene: TRBV18
abundance: NA
d_gene: NA
CDR3aa: CASSDSQGDGYTF
CDR3nt: TGTGCCAGCTCAGACTCACAGGGTGATGGCTACACCTTC

j_gene: TRBJ2-5
v_gene: TRBV5-4
abundance: NA
d_gene: NA
CDR3aa: CASSLTGSETQYF
CDR3nt: TGTGCCAGCAGCCTAACGGGATCTGAGACCCAGTACTTC

j_gene: TRBJ2-3
v_gene: TRBV7-9
abundance: NA
d_gene: TRBD2
CDR3aa: CASSLGGSGGVSDTQYF
CDR3nt: TGTGCCAGCAGCTTAGGCGGCTCGGGAGGAGTTTCAGATACGCAGTATTTT

j_gene: TRBJ2-1
v_gene: TRBV19
abundance: NA
d_gene: NA
CDR3aa: CATSSYNEQFF
CDR3nt: TGTGCCACGAGCTCCTACAATGAGCAGTTCTTC

j_gene: TRBJ2-3
v_gene: TRBV27
abundance: NA
d_gene: TRBD1
CDR3aa: CASSLYGTGYGVDTQYF
CDR3nt: TGTGCCAGCAGTTTATATGGGACAGGGTATGGGGTCGATACGCAGTATTTT

j_gene: TRBJ2-3
v_gene: TRBV4-2
abundance: NA
d_gene: NA
CDR3aa: CASSPLGGGRTDTQYF
CDR3nt: TGTGCCAGCAGCCCTCTCGGGGGCGGGAGAACAGATACGCAGTATTTT

j_gene: TRBJ2-3
v_gene: TRBV7-3
abundance: NA
d_gene: NA
CDR3aa: CASSLRRSGTDTQYF
CDR3nt: TGTGCCAGCAGCTTAAGGAGGTCGGGAACAGATACGCAGTATTTT

j_gene: TRBJ1-4
v_gene: TRBV4-1
abundance: NA
d_gene: NA
CDR3aa: CASSQAIAQGNEKLFF
CDR3nt: TGCGCCAGCAGCCAAGCAATTGCCCAGGGGAATGAAAAACTGTTTTTT

j_gene: TRBJ1-2
v_gene: TRBV21-1
abundance: NA
d_gene: NA
CDR3aa: CASSRQGADGYTF
CDR3nt: TGTGCCAGCAGCCGACAGGGGGCAGATGGCTACACCTTC

j_gene: TRBJ2-5
v_gene: TRBV11-3
abundance: NA
d_gene: NA
CDR3aa: CASSPVGSETQYF
CDR3nt: TGTGCCAGCAGCCCAGTCGGGTCAGAGACCCAGTACTTC

j_gene: TRBJ2-1
v_gene: TRBV7-8
abundance: NA
d_gene: TRBD2
CDR3aa: CASSFSLAGGNEQFF
CDR3nt: TGTGCCAGCAGCTTCTCACTAGCGGGGGGAAATGAGCAGTTCTTC

j_gene: TRBJ1-5
v_gene: TRBV7-9
abundance: NA
d_gene: NA
CDR3aa: CASSLAFTGLSNQPQHF
CDR3nt: TGTGCCAGCAGCTTAGCGTTTACAGGCCTTAGCAATCAGCCCCAGCATTTT

j_gene: TRBJ2-1
v_gene: TRBV4-1
abundance: NA
d_gene: TRBD2
CDR3aa: CASSQERTSGYNEQFF
CDR3nt: TGCGCCAGCAGCCAAGAGCGGACTAGCGGCTACAATGAGCAGTTCTTC

j_gene: TRBJ2-1
v_gene: TRBV5-5
abundance: NA
d_gene: TRBD1
CDR3aa: CASSRNAGQGLYEQFF
CDR3nt: TGTGCCAGCAGTAGAAATGCGGGACAGGGCTTATATGAGCAGTTCTTC

j_gene: TRBJ2-2
v_gene: TRBV4-2
abundance: NA
d_gene: NA
CDR3aa: CASSQDRGFGELFF
CDR3nt: TGTGCCAGCAGCCAAGATCGGGGGTTTGGGGAGCTGTTTTTT

j_gene: TRBJ1-1
v_gene: TRBV4-2
abundance: NA
d_gene: NA
CDR3aa: CASSRGGSDTEAFF
CDR3nt: TGTGCCAGCAGCCGGGGGGGCTCGGACACTGAAGCTTTCTTT

j_gene: TRBJ1-2
v_gene: TRBV28
abundance: NA
d_gene: NA
CDR3aa: CASSSQGYGYTF
CDR3nt: TGTGCCAGCAGTAGTCAGGGTTATGGCTACACCTTC

j_gene: TRBJ1-5
v_gene: TRBV19
abundance: NA
d_gene: NA
CDR3aa: CASSAKEGSQPQHF
CDR3nt: TGTGCCAGTAGTGCAAAAGAGGGCTCCCAGCCCCAGCATTTT

j_gene: TRBJ2-5
v_gene: TRBV19
abundance: once
d_gene: NA
CDR3aa: CASSISGGREETQYF
CDR3nt: TGTGCCAGTAGTATCTCCGGGGGGCGGGAGGAGACCCAGTACTTC

j_gene: TRBJ1-3
v_gene: TRBV27
abundance: NA
d_gene: NA
CDR3aa: CASTKAPPGSGNTIYF
CDR3nt: TGTGCCAGCACTAAAGCCCCCCCCGGTTCTGGAAACACCATATATTTT

j_gene: TRBJ2-3
v_gene: TRBV9
abundance: NA
d_gene: NA
CDR3aa: CASSVAPPGKGTDTQYF
CDR3nt: TGTGCCAGCAGCGTAGCCCCGCCGGGTAAGGGCACAGATACGCAGTATTTT

j_gene: TRBJ1-3
v_gene: TRBV6-5
abundance: NA
d_gene: NA
CDR3aa: CASSYQNTIYF
CDR3nt: TGTGCCAGCAGTTACCAAAACACCATATATTTT

j_gene: TRBJ2-7
v_gene: TRBV21-1
abundance: NA
d_gene: NA
CDR3aa: CASSNKGQGRTYEQYF
CDR3nt: TGTGCCAGCAGCAACAAGGGTCAGGGGCGGACCTACGAGCAGTACTTC

j_gene: TRBJ2-3
v_gene: TRBV7-3
abundance: NA
d_gene: TRBD1
CDR3aa: CASRPGQGAPQYF
CDR3nt: TGTGCCAGCAGACCAGGACAGGGGGCTCCGCAGTATTTT

j_gene: TRBJ2-7
v_gene: TRBV28
abundance: NA
d_gene: NA
CDR3aa: CASSFLRNSYEQYF
CDR3nt: TGTGCCAGCAGTTTTCTCAGAAACTCCTACGAGCAGTACTTC

j_gene: TRBJ2-1
v_gene: TRBV18
abundance: NA
d_gene: TRBD2
CDR3aa: CASSPPIGGYNEQFF
CDR3nt: TGTGCCAGCTCACCACCTATCGGGGGGTACAATGAGCAGTTCTTC

j_gene: TRBJ2-5
v_gene: TRBV5-6
abundance: NA
d_gene: NA
CDR3aa: CASSAVGLAEETQYF
CDR3nt: TGTGCCAGCAGCGCCGTGGGGCTTGCCGAGGAGACCCAGTACTTC

j_gene: TRBJ2-7
v_gene: TRBV15
abundance: NA
d_gene: TRBD2
CDR3aa: CATSRDILAATGEQYF
CDR3nt: TGTGCCACCAGCAGAGATATCCTAGCGGCAACGGGGGAGCAGTACTTC

j_gene: TRBJ2-7
v_gene: TRBV9
abundance: NA
d_gene: TRBD2
CDR3aa: CASSVSGLGPYEQYF
CDR3nt: TGTGCCAGCAGCGTATCGGGACTAGGTCCCTACGAGCAGTACTTC

j_gene: TRBJ1-5
v_gene: TRBV29-1
abundance: NA
d_gene: NA
CDR3aa: CSVQRVGGIVSNQPQHF
CDR3nt: TGCAGCGTCCAGAGGGTGGGGGGGATCGTTAGCAATCAGCCCCAGCATTTT

j_gene: TRBJ1-4
v_gene: TRBV27
abundance: NA
d_gene: TRBD1
CDR3aa: CATGRQGSREKLFF
CDR3nt: TGTGCCACCGGAAGACAGGGTTCGAGGGAAAAACTGTTTTTT

j_gene: TRBJ2-6
v_gene: TRBV4-3
abundance: NA
d_gene: NA
CDR3aa: CASSQDNGGSGANVLTF
CDR3nt: TGCGCCAGCAGCCAAGATAACGGGGGCTCTGGGGCCAACGTCCTGACTTTC

j_gene: TRBJ1-4
v_gene: TRBV5-6
abundance: NA
d_gene: NA
CDR3aa: CASSLRNRVEKLFF
CDR3nt: TGTGCCAGCAGCTTGAGGAACCGGGTCGAAAAACTGTTTTTT

j_gene: TRBJ2-1
v_gene: TRBV5-1
abundance: NA
d_gene: TRBD2
CDR3aa: CASSTIAGWNEQFF
CDR3nt: TGCGCCAGCAGCACAATAGCGGGATGGAATGAGCAGTTCTTC

j_gene: TRBJ2-5
v_gene: TRBV9
abundance: hyperexpanded
d_gene: TRBD2
CDR3aa: CASSSPGTSGSLQGTQYF
CDR3nt: TGTGCCAGCAGCTCCCCCGGTACTAGCGGGAGCTTGCAAGGGACCCAGTACTTC

j_gene: TRBJ2-7
v_gene: TRBV5-6
abundance: NA
d_gene: TRBD2
CDR3aa: CASSFTSGSISYEQYF
CDR3nt: TGTGCCAGCAGCTTTACTAGCGGGAGCATAAGCTACGAGCAGTACTTC

j_gene: TRBJ1-5
v_gene: TRBV27
abundance: NA
d_gene: TRBD1
CDR3aa: CASSGRTGAQPQHF
CDR3nt: TGTGCCAGCAGTGGGCGGACAGGGGCTCAGCCCCAGCATTTT

j_gene: TRBJ2-7
v_gene: TRBV7-2
abundance: once
d_gene: NA
CDR3aa: CASSLRLTPEQYF
CDR3nt: TGTGCCAGCAGCTTGCGACTTACTCCTGAGCAGTACTTC

j_gene: TRBJ2-3
v_gene: TRBV5-5
abundance: once
d_gene: NA
CDR3aa: CASSTFITDTQYF
CDR3nt: TGTGCCAGCAGCACTTTTATCACAGATACGCAGTATTTT

j_gene: TRBJ2-7
v_gene: TRBV12-5
abundance: NA
d_gene: TRBD2
CDR3aa: CASGLVTTSPPYEQYF
CDR3nt: TGTGCTAGTGGTTTGGTCACGACTAGCCCACCCTACGAGCAGTACTTC

j_gene: TRBJ2-7
v_gene: TRBV5-6
abundance: NA
d_gene: TRBD2
CDR3aa: CASSVSGGTYEQYF
CDR3nt: TGTGCCAGCAGCGTTAGCGGGGGGACCTACGAGCAGTACTTC

j_gene: TRBJ1-1
v_gene: TRBV18
abundance: NA
d_gene: NA
CDR3aa: CASSPVGGTGVEAFF
CDR3nt: TGTGCCAGCTCACCGGTCGGGGGGACGGGAGTGGAAGCTTTCTTT

j_gene: TRBJ1-1
v_gene: TRBV5-1
abundance: NA
d_gene: TRBD1
CDR3aa: CASSTQGDDTEAFF
CDR3nt: TGCGCCAGCAGCACCCAGGGGGACGACACTGAAGCTTTCTTT

j_gene: TRBJ2-2
v_gene: TRBV30
abundance: NA
d_gene: NA
CDR3aa: CAWRRQNTGELFF
CDR3nt: TGTGCCTGGAGGCGTCAGAACACCGGGGAGCTGTTTTTT

j_gene: TRBJ1-6
v_gene: TRBV30
abundance: NA
d_gene: TRBD1
CDR3aa: CAWSWGQVNSPLHF
CDR3nt: TGTGCCTGGAGTTGGGGACAGGTTAATTCACCCCTCCACTTT